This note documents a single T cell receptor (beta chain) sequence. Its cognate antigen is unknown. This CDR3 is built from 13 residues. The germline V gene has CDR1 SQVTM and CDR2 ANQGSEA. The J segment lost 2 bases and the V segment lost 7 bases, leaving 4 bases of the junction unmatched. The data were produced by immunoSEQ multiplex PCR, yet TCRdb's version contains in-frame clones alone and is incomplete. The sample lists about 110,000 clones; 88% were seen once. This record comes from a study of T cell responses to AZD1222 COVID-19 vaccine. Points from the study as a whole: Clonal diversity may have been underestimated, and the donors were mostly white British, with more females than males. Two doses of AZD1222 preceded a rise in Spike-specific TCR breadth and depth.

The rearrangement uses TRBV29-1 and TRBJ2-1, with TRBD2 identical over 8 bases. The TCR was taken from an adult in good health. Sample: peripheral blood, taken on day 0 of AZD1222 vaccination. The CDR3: CSARGAAYNEQFF. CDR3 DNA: TGCAGCGCGCGGGGGGCCGCCTACAATGAGCAGTTCTTC.